This T cell receptor beta chain was sequenced for a study of long-term antiretroviral therapy in people with HIV. Points on this clone: Its antigen is not identified.

This was the immunoSEQ v3.0 assay at survey level. The data were produced by immunoSEQ multiplex PCR, yet TCRdb's version contains in-frame clones alone and is incomplete. There are tens of thousands of clones in the sample; 86% occur only once, and around 5.2% lies in the top ten. There are 15 residues in the CDR3. CDR1 MNHEY and CDR2 SMNVEV come from the germline V gene (reference sequence). V gave up 1 base and J gave up 5 bases, with 14 bases separating them. Whole-study results and caveats: All time points showed a repertoire dominated by clones expanded before ART.

At minimum, one pre-ART and two post-ART PBMC samples were obtained from each donor. Source: unsorted PBMCs, taken more than 2.6 years after starting antiretroviral therapy. The clonotype was recovered from a man in his forties with HIV. This chain uses TRBV27 with TRBJ1-2, with D maybe TRBD1 (6 bases). The CDR3 here is CASSLLAGQSYGYTF. The CDR3 DNA follows: TGTGCCAGCAGTTTATTAGCCGGACAGTCTTATGGCTACACCTTC.